Presented here are 11 T cell receptor beta chains from one specimen sequenced in a study of blood T cell repertoires in COVID-19. Only in-frame clones appear in the TCRdb table, and some are missing; sequencing was by immunoSEQ multiplex PCR. The sample yields approximately 230,000 clones, 82% seen once. The sample was peripheral blood. These receptor sequences come from an elderly woman with active or convalescent COVID-19.

The DNA of the CDR3 is TGTGCCAGCAGCTTAGACGACTTCAGGCAGTTCTTC. Translation gives CASSLDDFRQFF. The chain couples TRBV7-8 to TRBJ2-1; no clear D. Trimming stripped 1 base from V and 12 bases from J, with 10 bases between. The germline CDR1 and CDR2 sequences are SGHVS and FQNEAQ. The CDR3 runs to 12 residues.

The chain recombines TRBV5-1 with TRBJ2-7; TRBD1 agrees at 11 bases. The ends lost 0 bases at V and 4 bases at J; junction bases unmatched: 6. Germline assignment: CDR1 SGHRS and CDR2 YFSETQ. This CDR3 has 16 amino acids. CDR3 bases: TGCGCCAGCAGCTTGGGAGGACAGGGGGCGCTTTACGAGCAGTACTTC. This gives the protein CASSLGGQGALYEQYF.

This sequence joins TRBV15 and TRBJ1-2; maybe TRBD1 (6 bases). This CDR3 contains 13 residues. The germline V and J ends were trimmed by 5 bases and 12 bases, with 19 bases remaining between them. Germline CDR1 LNHNV, CDR2 YYDKDF (reference sequence). The CDR3 region has the DNA TGTGCCACCAGCGCCATCCAGGGGATTTCGGACACCTTC. This gives the protein CATSAIQGISDTF.

V gene TRBV10-3 combines with J gene TRBJ2-3; 10 bases are shared with TRBD2. Germline V lookup: CDR1 ENHRY, CDR2 SYGVKD. The length of the CDR3 is 15 residues. V trimming: 4 bases; J trimming: 4 bases; junction bases outside the gene matches: 5. This CDR3 reads CAISAQRGGADTQYF. The CDR3 region has the DNA TGTGCCATCAGTGCTCAGCGGGGGGGGGCAGATACGCAGTATTTT.

V is TRBV5-1 and J is TRBJ1-2, with 8 bases identical to TRBD1. Germline values: CDR1 SGHRS, CDR2 YFSETQ. Trimming cost V 4 bases and J 4 bases; bases outside gene matches: 6. This CDR3 is 14 amino acids long. The CDR3 sequence is CASSTGQGFYGYTF. Here the CDR3 DNA reads TGCGCCAGCAGCACCGGACAGGGCTTCTATGGCTACACCTTC.

The rearrangement uses TRBV9 and TRBJ1-2, with D unresolved. Germline V gene data show CDR1 as SGDLS and CDR2 as YYNGEE. Trimming cost V 2 bases and J 4 bases, with 18 bases left between them. The CDR3 is 16 amino acids. CDR3 DNA sequence: TGTGCCAGCAGCGTCGGAGGGTTTTTAGGAAGCTATGGCTACACCTTC. Its protein is CASSVGGFLGSYGYTF.

The chain has TRBV6-5 and TRBJ2-3, with 10 nucleotides matching TRBD1. Trimming took 6 bases from V and 4 from J; bases not matched to a gene: 4. This CDR3 has 14 amino acids. Germline CDR1 and CDR2: MNHEY and SVGAGI. The CDR3 coding sequence is TGTGCCAGCAGGGGACAGGGGCTGGCAGATACGCAGTATTTT. Residues: CASRGQGLADTQYF.

This chain uses TRBV29-1 with TRBJ1-2; TRBD1 aligns across 7 bases. The V and J ends lost 7 bases and 4 bases, in that order; junction bases with no gene match: 9. The germline gives CDR1 SQVTM, CDR2 ANQGSEA. The CDR3 loop spans 13 amino acids. The DNA of the CDR3 is TGCAGCGCTTATCCGACAGGGCCCTATGGCTACACCTTC. Translating gives CSAYPTGPYGYTF.

V gene TRBV5-1 combines with J gene TRBJ2-3; 11 bases match TRBD2. This CDR3 region has 18 residues. Trimming cost V 0 bases and J 0 bases; bases outside gene matches: 6. Germline V gene data show CDR1 as SGHRS and CDR2 as YFSETQ. DNA for the CDR3: TGCGCCAGCAGCTTGGCGGTAGCGGGGGGGATCAGCACAGATACGCAGTATTTT. Translation: CASSLAVAGGISTDTQYF.

The chain has TRBV28 and TRBJ2-7; a possible D gene is TRBD2 (7 bases). The CDR3 length is 13 residues. Germline CDR1 reads MDHEN; CDR2 reads SYDVKM. The germline V and J ends were trimmed by 6 bases and 6 bases, with 15 bases remaining between them. The CDR3 here is CASSNTGRGEQYF. In DNA, the CDR3 is TGTGCCAGCAGCAACACAGGGAGGGGCGAGCAGTACTTC.

This chain connects TRBV7-2 to TRBJ1-2; TRBD1 is a possible D gene (6 bases). CDR3 length equals 17 residues. CDR1 SGHTA and CDR2 FQGNSA come from the germline V gene. The germline V and J ends were trimmed by 5 bases and 0 bases, with 19 bases remaining between them. The CDR3 here is CASSIPGGRPSNYGYTF. DNA of the CDR3: TGTGCCAGCAGCATCCCGGGGGGCCGCCCTTCTAACTATGGCTACACCTTC.